This T cell receptor beta chain was recorded in a study of T cell responses to AZD1222 COVID-19 vaccine. Remarks on this clone: Its cognate antigen is unknown.

The method was immunoSEQ multiplex PCR; TCRdb's version includes in-frame clones alone and lacks a portion of them. The sample has around 150,000 clones; 94% are singletons. The CDR3 has 15 amino acids. Germline V gives CDR1 LNHDA, CDR2 SQIVND (reference sequence). V was pared by 5 bases and J by 6 bases, with 16 bases between. Study results and limitations: Regions 160-218 and 743-854 dominated among vaccine-associated CD4 TCRs spanning spike. Donors skewed white British and female; clonal diversity was possibly underestimated.

The sequenced sample was peripheral blood, obtained on day 0 of AZD1222 vaccination. The rearrangement joins TRBV19 to TRBJ2-2, with unresolved D. The sequence was obtained from an adult in good health. In DNA form, the CDR3 reads TGTGCCAGTAGTGCGACGGCCTGGGCTGCCGGGGAGCTGTTTTTT. Its protein product is CASSATAWAAGELFF.